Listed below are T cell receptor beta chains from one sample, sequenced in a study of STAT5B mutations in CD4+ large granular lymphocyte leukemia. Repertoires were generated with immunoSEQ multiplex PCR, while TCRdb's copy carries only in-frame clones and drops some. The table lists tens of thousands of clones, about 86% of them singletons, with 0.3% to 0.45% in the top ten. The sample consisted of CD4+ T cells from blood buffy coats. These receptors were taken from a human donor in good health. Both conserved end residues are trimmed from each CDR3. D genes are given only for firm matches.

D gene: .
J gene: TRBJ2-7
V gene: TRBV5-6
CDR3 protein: ASSLVSGYEQY

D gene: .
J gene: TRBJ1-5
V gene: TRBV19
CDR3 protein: ATGTSNQPQH

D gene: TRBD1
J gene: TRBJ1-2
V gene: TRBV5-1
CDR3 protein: ASSFADRAGGYT

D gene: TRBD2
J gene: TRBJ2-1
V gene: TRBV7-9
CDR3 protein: ASSPRGAGGPANEQF

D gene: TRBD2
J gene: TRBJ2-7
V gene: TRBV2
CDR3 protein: ASIQPGTSFHEQY

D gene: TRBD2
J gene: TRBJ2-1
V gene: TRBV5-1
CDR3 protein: ASSLGLAGGGNEQF

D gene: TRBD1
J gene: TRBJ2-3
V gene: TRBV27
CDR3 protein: ASSFDRGGATDTQY

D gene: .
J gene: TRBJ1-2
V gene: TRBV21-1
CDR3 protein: ASSKSQTVTDYGYT

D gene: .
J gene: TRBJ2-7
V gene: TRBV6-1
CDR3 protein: ASSEGGDEQY

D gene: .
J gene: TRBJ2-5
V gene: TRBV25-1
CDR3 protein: ASSNPGLARETQY

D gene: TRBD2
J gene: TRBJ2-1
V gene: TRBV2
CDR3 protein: ASRGTSGSGNEQF

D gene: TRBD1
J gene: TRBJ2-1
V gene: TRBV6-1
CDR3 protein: ASGKGQISYNEQF

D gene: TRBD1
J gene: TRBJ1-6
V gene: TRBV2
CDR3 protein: ASRSRDRGNSPLH

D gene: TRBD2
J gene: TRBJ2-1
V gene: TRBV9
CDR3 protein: ASSVPGLAVDEQF

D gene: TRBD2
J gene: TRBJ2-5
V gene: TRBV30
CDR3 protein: AWRLGLAGRETQY

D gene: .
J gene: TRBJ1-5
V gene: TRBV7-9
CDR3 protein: ASSFGYGPQH

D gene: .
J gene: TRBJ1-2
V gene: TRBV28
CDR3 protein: ASSPRAGYT

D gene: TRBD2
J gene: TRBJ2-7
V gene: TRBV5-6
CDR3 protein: ASEKSGRAREQY

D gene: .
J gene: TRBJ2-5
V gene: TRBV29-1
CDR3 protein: SVEGGDETQY

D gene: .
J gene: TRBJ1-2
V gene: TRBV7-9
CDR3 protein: ASSFSVGGGYT

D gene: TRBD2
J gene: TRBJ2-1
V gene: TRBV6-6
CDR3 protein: ASSYGVAGVNEQF

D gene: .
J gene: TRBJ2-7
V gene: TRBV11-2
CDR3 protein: ASSSRDRSYEQY

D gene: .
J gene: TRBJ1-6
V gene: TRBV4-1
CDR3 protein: ASSQTDGNSPLH

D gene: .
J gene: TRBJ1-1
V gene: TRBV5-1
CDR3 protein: ASSLADTEAF

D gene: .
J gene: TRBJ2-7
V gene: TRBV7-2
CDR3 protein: ASSSRQLGEQY

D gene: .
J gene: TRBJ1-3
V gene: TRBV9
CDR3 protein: ASSTSGTTGNTIY

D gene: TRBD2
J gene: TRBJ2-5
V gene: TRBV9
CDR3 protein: ASSVGTSEQETQY

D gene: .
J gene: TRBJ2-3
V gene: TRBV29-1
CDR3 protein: SVAQPTGGGTDTQY

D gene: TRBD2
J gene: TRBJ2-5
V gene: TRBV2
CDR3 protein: ASSGRTSDGETQY

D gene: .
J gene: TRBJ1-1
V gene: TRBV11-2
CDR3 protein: ASSLVRGEAF

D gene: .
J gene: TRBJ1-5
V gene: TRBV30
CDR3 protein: AWSPSKEPQH

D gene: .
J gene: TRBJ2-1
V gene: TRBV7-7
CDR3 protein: ASSLGASASYNEQF

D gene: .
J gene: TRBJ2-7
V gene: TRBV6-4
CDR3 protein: ASSDSTVGEQY

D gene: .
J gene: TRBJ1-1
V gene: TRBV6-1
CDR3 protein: ASSARREDTEAF

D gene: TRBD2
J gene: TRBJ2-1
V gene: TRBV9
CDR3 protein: ASSVVGGAGNEQF

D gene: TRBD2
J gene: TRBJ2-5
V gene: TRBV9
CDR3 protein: ASSLNSGAQETQY

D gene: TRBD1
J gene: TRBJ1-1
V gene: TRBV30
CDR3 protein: AWGDSVNTEAF

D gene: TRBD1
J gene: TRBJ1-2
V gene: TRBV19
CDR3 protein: ASSARQGSSLNYGYT

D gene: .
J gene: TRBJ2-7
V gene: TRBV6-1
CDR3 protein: ASSQGSSYEQY

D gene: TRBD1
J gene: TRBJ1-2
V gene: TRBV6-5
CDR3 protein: ASSYGQGVGGYT

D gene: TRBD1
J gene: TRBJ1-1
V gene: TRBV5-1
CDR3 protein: ASSLRGLMNTEAF

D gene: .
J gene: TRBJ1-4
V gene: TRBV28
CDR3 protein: ASSLATGLNEKLF

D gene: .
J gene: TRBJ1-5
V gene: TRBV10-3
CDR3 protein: AISELGQPQH

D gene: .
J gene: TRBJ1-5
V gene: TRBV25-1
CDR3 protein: ASSESGASNQPQH

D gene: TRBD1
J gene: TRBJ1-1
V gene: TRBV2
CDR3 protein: ASSSRPGQGALVTEAF

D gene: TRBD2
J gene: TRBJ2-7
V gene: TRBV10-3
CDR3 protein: ATMGPLAGGNEQY

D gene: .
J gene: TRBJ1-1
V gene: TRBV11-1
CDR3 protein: ASSLGDRMRTEAF

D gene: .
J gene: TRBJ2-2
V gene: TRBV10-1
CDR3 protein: ASSEPGSAGELF

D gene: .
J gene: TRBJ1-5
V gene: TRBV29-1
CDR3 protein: SVDGQGGQPQH

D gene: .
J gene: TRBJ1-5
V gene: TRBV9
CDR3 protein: ASSVEGGNQPQH

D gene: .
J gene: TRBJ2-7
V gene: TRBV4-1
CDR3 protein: ASSLQQGYEQY

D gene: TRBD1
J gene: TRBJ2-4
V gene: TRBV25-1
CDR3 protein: ASSVATGAKNIQY

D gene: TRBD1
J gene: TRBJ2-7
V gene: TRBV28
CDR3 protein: ASSPNRDRDFYEQY

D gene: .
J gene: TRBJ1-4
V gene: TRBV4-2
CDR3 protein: ASSVGTAADEKLF

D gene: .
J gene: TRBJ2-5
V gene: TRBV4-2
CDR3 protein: ASSYMTGYKETQY

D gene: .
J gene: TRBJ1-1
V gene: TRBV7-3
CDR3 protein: ASSKGQNTEAF

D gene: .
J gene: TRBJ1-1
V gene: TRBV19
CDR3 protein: ASRLVAEAF

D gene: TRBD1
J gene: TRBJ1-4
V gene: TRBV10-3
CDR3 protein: ATTGTGDEKLF

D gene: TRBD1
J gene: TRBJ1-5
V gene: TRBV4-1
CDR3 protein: ASSQGGQGALYQPQH